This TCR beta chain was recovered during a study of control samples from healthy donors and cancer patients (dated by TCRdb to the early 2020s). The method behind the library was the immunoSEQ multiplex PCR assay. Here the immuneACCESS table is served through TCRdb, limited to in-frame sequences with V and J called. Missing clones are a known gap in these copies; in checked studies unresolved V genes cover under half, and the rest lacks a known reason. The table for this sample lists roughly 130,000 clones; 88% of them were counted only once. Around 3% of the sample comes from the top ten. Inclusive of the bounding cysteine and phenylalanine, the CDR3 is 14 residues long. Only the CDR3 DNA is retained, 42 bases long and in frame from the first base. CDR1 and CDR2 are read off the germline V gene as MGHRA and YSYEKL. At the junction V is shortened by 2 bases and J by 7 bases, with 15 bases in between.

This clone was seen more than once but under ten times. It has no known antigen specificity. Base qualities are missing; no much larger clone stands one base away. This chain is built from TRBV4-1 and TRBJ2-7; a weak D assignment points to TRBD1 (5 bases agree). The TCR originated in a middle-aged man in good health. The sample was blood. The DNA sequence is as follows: TGCGCCAGCAGCCAATATGAAAGGGGTTGGGAGCAGTACTTC. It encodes CASSQYERGWEQYF.